This is a list of T cell receptor beta chains from one sample in a study of cytomegalovirus exposure and HLA in healthy donors. Using immunoSEQ multiplex PCR, the repertoire was profiled, and TCRdb retains in-frame clones only, with some absent. The repertoire consists of nearly 300,000 clones, with 86% occurring once and the leading ten covering less than 4.5%. The sample consisted of PBMCs. The receptors were gathered from a man aged 35 to 55 in good health and CMV-seropositive. Each CDR3 is given with its conserved first and last residue. The D gene is left open where the match is weak. Size is omitted from some rows. Given values are once, few, many or a class for expanded clones.

cdr3_nt cdr3_aa j_call v_call clone_size d_call
TGCGCCAGCAGCCCCGACAGAAGGAGCGCCGGGGAGCTGTTTTTT CASSPDRRSAGELFF TRBJ2-2 TRBV4-3 NA NA
TGTGCCAGCAGCTCCTTTGATTCCGGGAAGACCCAAGAGACCCAGTACTTC CASSSFDSGKTQETQYF TRBJ2-5 TRBV27 NA NA
TGTGCCAGCAATCTAAGGGGCAGCAACTATGGCTACACCTTC CASNLRGSNYGYTF TRBJ1-2 TRBV28 NA NA
TGCGCCAGCAGTGGTAGCGGGAGGGCCTACAATGAGCAGTTCTTC CASSGSGRAYNEQFF TRBJ2-1 TRBV10-1 NA TRBD2
TGCGCCAGCAGCTTGAAAGCGGGAGCCACCGGGGAGCTGTTTTTT CASSLKAGATGELFF TRBJ2-2 TRBV5-1 NA TRBD2
TGCGCCAGCAGACTAGCGATGAGCTCCTACAATGAGCAGTTCTTC CASRLAMSSYNEQFF TRBJ2-1 TRBV4-1 NA TRBD2
TGCGCCAGCAGCTTCGGGAGGGGCAATGAGCAGTTCTTC CASSFGRGNEQFF TRBJ2-1 TRBV5-1 NA TRBD2
TGTGCCAGCAGCTTGTTGTGGACCTTACAGGGCATGGGGGTTCTTGGCTACACCTTC CASSLLWTLQGMGVLGYTF TRBJ1-2 TRBV5-4 NA NA
TGTGCCACCAGCAGGGGGGGGAACAGCGATGAGCAGTTCTTC CATSRGGNSDEQFF TRBJ2-1 TRBV15 NA TRBD2
TGTGCCAGCATGGAGAACACAGATACGCAGTATTTT CASMENTDTQYF TRBJ2-3 TRBV6-1 NA NA
TGTGCCAGCTCACCAGGGGACTCGACCTCCTACGAGCAGTACTTC CASSPGDSTSYEQYF TRBJ2-7 TRBV18 NA NA
TGTGCCAGTAGTAGGGCCGGGACAGGGTACACTGAAGCTTTCTTT CASSRAGTGYTEAFF TRBJ1-1 TRBV19 NA TRBD1
TGCGCCAGCAGCCCGGCCGGACAGGGGTTCTACGAGCAGTACTTC CASSPAGQGFYEQYF TRBJ2-7 TRBV5-1 NA TRBD1
TGTGCCAGCAGCTTGGCGGGGTCTAACTATGGCTACACCTTC CASSLAGSNYGYTF TRBJ1-2 TRBV5-6 NA NA
TGCAGCGTTGAACAGGGTGGCCCCTACGAGCAGTACTTC CSVEQGGPYEQYF TRBJ2-7 TRBV29-1 NA NA
TGTGCCAGCAGCCCCGGGGGAGGGGTTGCCGAGCAGTACTTC CASSPGGGVAEQYF TRBJ2-7 TRBV6-6 NA TRBD2
TGTGCCAGCAGCTTGGGCGGGAGTTGGGAAGATACGCAGTATTTT CASSLGGSWEDTQYF TRBJ2-3 TRBV7-3 once TRBD2
TGTGCCAGTAGTATTGGACAGGGCCAGCCCCAGCATTTT CASSIGQGQPQHF TRBJ1-5 TRBV19 NA TRBD1
TGTGCCAGCAGCCAAGACAGACAGGGAGAGAACTATGGCTACACCTTC CASSQDRQGENYGYTF TRBJ1-2 TRBV4-2 once TRBD1
TGTGCCAGCAGTGAATCTCCTAGCGGGATCTCGACATCCTACAATGAGCAGTTCTTC CASSESPSGISTSYNEQFF TRBJ2-1 TRBV2 once TRBD2
TGCGCCAGCAAAATTCCGGGACAACATGAGCAGTTCTTC CASKIPGQHEQFF TRBJ2-1 TRBV4-1 NA NA
TGTGCCAGCAGCTTAGGCACTAGCGGGAGGGACTACTCCTACGAGCAGTACTTC CASSLGTSGRDYSYEQYF TRBJ2-7 TRBV13 NA TRBD2
TGTGCCAGCAGCTCTCGGGGAGATTCCTACGAGCAGTACTTC CASSSRGDSYEQYF TRBJ2-7 TRBV9 NA NA
TGTGCCAGCAGTCTCGCTAGCGTTTACACCGGGGAGCTGTTTTTT CASSLASVYTGELFF TRBJ2-2 TRBV6-1 NA NA
TGTGCCAGTAGTATATTCGAAAGGGGTGAAGCTTTCTTT CASSIFERGEAFF TRBJ1-1 TRBV19 NA NA
TGTGCCAGTAGTATAGACGACAGGGTCCAAGAGACCCAGTACTTC CASSIDDRVQETQYF TRBJ2-5 TRBV19 NA TRBD1
TGTGCCAGCAGCTCGGTTGCCTACGAGCAGTACTTC CASSSVAYEQYF TRBJ2-7 TRBV7-9 NA NA
TGCGCCAGCAGTGAGGACAGGAGGTCAGATACGCAGTATTTT CASSEDRRSDTQYF TRBJ2-3 TRBV10-1 NA NA
TGCGCCAGCAGCCAACGACTAGCGGACTCCTACGAGCAGTACTTC CASSQRLADSYEQYF TRBJ2-7 TRBV4-3 few TRBD2
TGTGCCAGCACCCCCCCGACTGGACTAGGCCGCACTGAAGCTTTCTTT CASTPPTGLGRTEAFF TRBJ1-1 TRBV27 NA NA
TGTGCCAGCAGACCTCCGGGACAGGGGGTCAATGAGCAGTTCTTC CASRPPGQGVNEQFF TRBJ2-1 TRBV28 NA TRBD1
TGTGCCAGCAGTAGTTGGACTAGCGGGAGGGGAGAGACCCAGTACTTC CASSSWTSGRGETQYF TRBJ2-5 TRBV28 NA TRBD2
TGTGCCAGCAGCTTATTCAGCTACAATGAGCAGTTCTTC CASSLFSYNEQFF TRBJ2-1 TRBV11-2 NA NA
TGTGCCAGCAGCTCCCGGACAGGGGGAAACTATGGCTACACCTTC CASSSRTGGNYGYTF TRBJ1-2 TRBV7-8 NA TRBD1
TGTGCCAGCAGCTTTGGGGCAGCAGCCTACGAGCAGTACTTC CASSFGAAAYEQYF TRBJ2-7 TRBV11-2 NA NA
TGTGCCAGCAGTCTCCCGGGACAGGGGTTAGGCGAGCAGTACTTC CASSLPGQGLGEQYF TRBJ2-7 TRBV28 NA TRBD1
TGTGCCAGCAGCTTAGGAATCGGCGGGAGGAGCTCCTACGAGCAGTACTTC CASSLGIGGRSSYEQYF TRBJ2-7 TRBV5-4 NA TRBD2
TGCGCCAGCAGCCACGATAAGACAGGGGCATTGTATACTGAAGCTTTCTTT CASSHDKTGALYTEAFF TRBJ1-1 TRBV5-1 NA TRBD1
TGTGCCAGCAGTGAGGCAGGGGCTAATGAAAAACTGTTTTTT CASSEAGANEKLFF TRBJ1-4 TRBV2 NA NA
TGTGCCAGCAGAGCTGGAGCGGGGGGGTACGAGCAGTACTTC CASRAGAGGYEQYF TRBJ2-7 TRBV6-1 NA TRBD2
TGTGCCAGCAGCAAAGTGGGGGCGGACAGGGGGCTTTACACCGGGGAGCTGTTTTTT CASSKVGADRGLYTGELFF TRBJ2-2 TRBV21-1 NA NA
TGTGCCAGCAGCACCCGACTAGCGGGAGGCCCGAGGTACTTC CASSTRLAGGPRYF TRBJ2-7 TRBV11-1 NA TRBD2
TGTGCCAGTTCGGGACTAACCACAGATACGCAGTATTTT CASSGLTTDTQYF TRBJ2-3 TRBV19 once TRBD2
TGCGCCAGCAGCCAGGGGGGACGCGGCACAATCTATGGCTACACCTTC CASSQGGRGTIYGYTF TRBJ1-2 TRBV4-1 NA NA
TGTGCCAGCAGTGTGGCCTCCGGGACACTGTACAATGAGCAGTTCTTC CASSVASGTLYNEQFF TRBJ2-1 TRBV9 NA NA
TGCGCCAGCAGCCAAGCCGGCGGACTGCCGAGGATCCACTTC CASSQAGGLPRIHF TRBJ2-7 TRBV4-1 NA NA
TGTGCCAGCAGCGTAGCCGCAGATACGCAGTATTTT CASSVAADTQYF TRBJ2-3 TRBV9 NA NA